The TCR beta chain under discussion was sequenced for a study of cytomegalovirus exposure and HLA in healthy donors. Overall study: Around 200 million T cells yielded around 100 million unique TCR beta sequences, as an earlier analysis found.

A multiplex PCR was run with 60 Vbeta primers and 13 Jbeta primers. Per the study methods: A later analysis tallied approximately 80 million unique TCR beta chains, about 11 million of them shared. TCRdb's table, derived via immunoSEQ multiplex PCR, lists solely in-frame clones and lacks some. The DNA gave D and trimming, while V, J and clone size come from that table. Among about 120,000 clones listed, 77% were seen once. Details on this clone: Its cognate antigen is unknown.

This CDR3 comprises 16 residues. Germline CDR1 MGHRA, CDR2 YSYEKL. V was trimmed by 1 base and J by 4 bases, leaving 13 bases between them. Study-wide points: TCR beta V- and J-gene trimming, according to a later analysis, was linked to a missense DCLRE1C variant. A later analysis showed HLA-associated TCR beta chains outstripping equally common others in clonal expansion.

The sample comprised PBMCs. V is TRBV4-1 and J is TRBJ2-2; possible D gene TRBD2, 6 bases. This TCR derives from a man aged 18 to 30 in good health and CMV-seropositive. CDR3 in DNA: TGCGCCAGCAGCCAAGCCGGGACTTCGATCACCGGGGAGCTGTTTTTT. It yields the protein CASSQAGTSITGELFF.